The clone carrying this T cell receptor beta chain is a singleton in its sample. The antigen remains undetermined. Noted time point: after dendritic cell vaccination, including at tumor progression/relapse. This entry belongs to a study of glioma-infiltrating T cells after dendritic cell vaccination. Study conclusions and caveats: Patients with more pretreatment TILs had longer time to progression and survival.

Primers: 60 V beta forward and 13 J beta reverse. Sequenced by immunoSEQ multiplex PCR; TCRdb stores in-frame clones only, minus some. This table holds 50,000 to 55,000 clones, 89% found once. Germline trimming cut 8 bases from V and 8 bases from J; bases unmatched to any gene: 14. This CDR3 contains 15 residues. Germline values: CDR1 MGHDK, CDR2 SYGVNS. The sequence was obtained from a human donor with glioblastoma. The rearrangement uses TRBV25-1 and TRBJ1-4; 7 nucleotides line up with TRBD1. This specimen consisted of blood, obtained after dendritic cell vaccination. The CDR3 coding sequence is TGTGCCAGCGGCCCAATGGGACAGTCCACCGAAAAACTGTTTTTT. Its protein product is CASGPMGQSTEKLFF.